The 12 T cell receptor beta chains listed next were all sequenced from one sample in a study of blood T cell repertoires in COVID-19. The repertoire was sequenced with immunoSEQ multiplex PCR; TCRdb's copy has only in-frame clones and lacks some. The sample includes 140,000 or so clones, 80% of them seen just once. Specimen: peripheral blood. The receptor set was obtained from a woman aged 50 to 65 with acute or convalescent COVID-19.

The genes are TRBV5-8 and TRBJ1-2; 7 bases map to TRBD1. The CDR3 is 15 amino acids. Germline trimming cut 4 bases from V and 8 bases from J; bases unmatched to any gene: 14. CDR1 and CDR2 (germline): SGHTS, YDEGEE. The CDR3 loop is CASSVFSGTEGGYTF. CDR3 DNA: TGTGCCAGCAGCGTGTTTTCCGGGACAGAGGGAGGCTACACCTTC.

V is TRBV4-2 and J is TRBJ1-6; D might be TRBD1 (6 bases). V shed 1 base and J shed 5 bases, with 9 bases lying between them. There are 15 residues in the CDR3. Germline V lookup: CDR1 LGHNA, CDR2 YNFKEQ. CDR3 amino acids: CASSQGDTDNSPLHF. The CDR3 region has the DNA TGTGCCAGCAGCCAAGGGGACACGGATAATTCACCCCTCCACTTT.

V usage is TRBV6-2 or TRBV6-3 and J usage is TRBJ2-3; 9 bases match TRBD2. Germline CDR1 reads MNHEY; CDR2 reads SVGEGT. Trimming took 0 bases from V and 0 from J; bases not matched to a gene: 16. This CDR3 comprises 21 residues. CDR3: CASSYSGTAGGTLSSTDTQYF. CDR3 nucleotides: TGTGCCAGCAGTTACTCGGGAACAGCGGGGGGAACACTCTCTAGCACAGATACGCAGTATTTT.

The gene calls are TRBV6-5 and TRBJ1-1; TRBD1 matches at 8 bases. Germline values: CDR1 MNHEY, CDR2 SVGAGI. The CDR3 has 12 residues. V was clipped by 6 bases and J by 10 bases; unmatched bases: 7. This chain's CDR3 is CASRVTGEVAFF. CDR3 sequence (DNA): TGTGCCAGCAGAGTGACAGGGGAGGTAGCTTTCTTT.

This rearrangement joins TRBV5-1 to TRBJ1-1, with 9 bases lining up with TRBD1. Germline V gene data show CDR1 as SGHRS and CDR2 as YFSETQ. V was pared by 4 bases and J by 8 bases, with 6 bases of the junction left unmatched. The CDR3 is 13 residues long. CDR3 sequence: CASSRTGGAEAFF. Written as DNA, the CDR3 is TGCGCCAGCAGCCGAACAGGGGGCGCGGAAGCTTTCTTT.

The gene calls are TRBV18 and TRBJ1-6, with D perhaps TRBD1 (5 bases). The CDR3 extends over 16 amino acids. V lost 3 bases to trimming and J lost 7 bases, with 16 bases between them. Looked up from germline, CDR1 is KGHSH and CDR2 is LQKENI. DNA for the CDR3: TGTGCCAGCTCACCGCTAGGGGTTTACGGGAATTCACCCCTCCACTTT. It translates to CASSPLGVYGNSPLHF.

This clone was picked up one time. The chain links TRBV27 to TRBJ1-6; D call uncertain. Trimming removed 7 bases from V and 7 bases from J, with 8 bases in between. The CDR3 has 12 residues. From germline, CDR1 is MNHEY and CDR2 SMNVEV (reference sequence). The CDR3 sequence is CASTLGNSPLHF. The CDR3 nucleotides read TGTGCCAGCACCCTAGGAAATTCACCCCTCCACTTT.

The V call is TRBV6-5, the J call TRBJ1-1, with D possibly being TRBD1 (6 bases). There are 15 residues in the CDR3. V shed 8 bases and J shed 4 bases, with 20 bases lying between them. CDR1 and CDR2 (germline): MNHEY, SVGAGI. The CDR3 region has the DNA TGTGCCAGCGAACCTACAGGGCGCTGGATCACTGAAGCTTTCTTT. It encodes CASEPTGRWITEAFF.

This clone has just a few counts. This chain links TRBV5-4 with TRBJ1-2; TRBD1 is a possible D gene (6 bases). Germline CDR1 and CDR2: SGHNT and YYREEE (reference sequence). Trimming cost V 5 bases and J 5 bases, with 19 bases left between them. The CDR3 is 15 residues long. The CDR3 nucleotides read TGTGCCAGCAGTGCATCACGCAGGACAGAATATGGCTACACCTTC. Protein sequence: CASSASRRTEYGYTF.

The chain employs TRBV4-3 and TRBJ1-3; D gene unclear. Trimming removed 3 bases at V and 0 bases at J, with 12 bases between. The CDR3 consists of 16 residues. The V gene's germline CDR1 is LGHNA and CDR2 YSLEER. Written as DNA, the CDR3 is TGCGCCAGCAGCCAGGGAGGAGGTTACTCTGGAAACACCATATATTTT. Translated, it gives CASSQGGGYSGNTIYF.

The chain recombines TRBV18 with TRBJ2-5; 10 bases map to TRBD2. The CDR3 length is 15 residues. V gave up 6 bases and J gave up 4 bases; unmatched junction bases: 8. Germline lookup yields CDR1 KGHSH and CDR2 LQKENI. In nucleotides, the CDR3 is TGTGCCAGCTCTCCCACTAGCGGGGCCCGAGAGACCCAGTACTTC. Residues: CASSPTSGARETQYF.

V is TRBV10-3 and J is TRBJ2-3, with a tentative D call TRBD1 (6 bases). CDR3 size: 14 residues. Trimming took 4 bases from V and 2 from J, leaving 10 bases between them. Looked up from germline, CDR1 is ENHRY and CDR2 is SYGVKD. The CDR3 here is CAISGRDNTDTQYF. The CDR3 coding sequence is TGTGCCATCAGTGGCCGGGACAACACAGATACGCAGTATTTT.